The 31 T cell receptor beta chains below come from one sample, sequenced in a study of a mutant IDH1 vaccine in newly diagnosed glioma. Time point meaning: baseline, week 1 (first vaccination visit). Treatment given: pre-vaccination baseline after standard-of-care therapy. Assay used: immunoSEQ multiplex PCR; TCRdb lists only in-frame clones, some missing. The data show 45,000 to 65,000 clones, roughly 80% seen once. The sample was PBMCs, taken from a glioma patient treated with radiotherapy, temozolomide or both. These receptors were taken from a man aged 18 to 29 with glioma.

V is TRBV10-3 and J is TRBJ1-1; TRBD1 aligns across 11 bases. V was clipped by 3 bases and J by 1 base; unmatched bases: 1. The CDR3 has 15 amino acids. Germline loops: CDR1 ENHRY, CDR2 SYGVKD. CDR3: CAISEGQGANTEAFF. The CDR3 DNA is TGTGCCATCAGTGAAGGACAGGGGGCGAACACTGAAGCTTTCTTT.

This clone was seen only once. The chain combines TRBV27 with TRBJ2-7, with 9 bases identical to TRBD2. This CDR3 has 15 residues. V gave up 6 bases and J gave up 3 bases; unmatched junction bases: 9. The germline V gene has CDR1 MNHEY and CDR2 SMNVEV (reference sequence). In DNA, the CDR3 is TGTGCCAGCAGGGCCCGGGCTAGCGGGATCTACGAGCAGTACTTC. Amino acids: CASRARASGIYEQYF.

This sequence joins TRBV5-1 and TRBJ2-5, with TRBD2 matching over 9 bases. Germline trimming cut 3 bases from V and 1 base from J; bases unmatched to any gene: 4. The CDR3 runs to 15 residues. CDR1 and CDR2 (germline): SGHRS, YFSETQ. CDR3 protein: CASSSSGARQETQYF. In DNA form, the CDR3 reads TGCGCCAGCAGCTCTAGCGGGGCGCGCCAAGAGACCCAGTACTTC. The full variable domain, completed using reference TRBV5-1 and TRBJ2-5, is KAGVTQTPRYLIKTRGQQVTLSCSPISGHRSVSWYQQTPGQGLQFLFEYFSETQRNKGNFPGRFSGRQFSNSRSEMNVSTLELGDSALYLCASSSSGARQETQYFGPGTRLLVL.

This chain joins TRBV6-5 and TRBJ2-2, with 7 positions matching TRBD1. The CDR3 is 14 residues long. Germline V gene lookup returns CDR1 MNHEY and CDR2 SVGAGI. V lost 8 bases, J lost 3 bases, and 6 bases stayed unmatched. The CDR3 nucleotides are TGTGCCAGCCGAGGCCAGGGGGACACCGGGGAGCTGTTTTTT. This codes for CASRGQGDTGELFF.

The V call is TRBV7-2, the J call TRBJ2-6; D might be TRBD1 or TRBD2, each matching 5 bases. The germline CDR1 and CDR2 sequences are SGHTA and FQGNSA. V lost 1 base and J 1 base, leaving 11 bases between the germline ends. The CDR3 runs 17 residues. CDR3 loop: CASSLVGTLSGANVLTF. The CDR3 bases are TGTGCCAGCAGCTTAGTTGGGACCTTATCTGGGGCCAACGTCCTGACTTTC.

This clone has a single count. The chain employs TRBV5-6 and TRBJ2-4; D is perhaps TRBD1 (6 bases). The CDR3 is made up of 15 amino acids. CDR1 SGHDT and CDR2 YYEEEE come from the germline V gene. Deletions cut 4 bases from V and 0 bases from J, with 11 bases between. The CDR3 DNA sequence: TGTGCCAGCAGCGGAGGACAGTTAGCCAAAAACATTCAGTACTTC. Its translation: CASSGGQLAKNIQYF.

CDR3 bases: TGTGCCAGCCTTCGGACAGGGCACTATGGCTACACCTTC. Amino acid sequence: CASLRTGHYGYTF. The chain employs TRBV7-9 and TRBJ1-2; 8 bases map to TRBD1. V dropped 8 bases and J dropped 3; count of bases not matched to a gene: 5. Germline CDR1 reads SEHNR; CDR2 reads FQNEAQ (reference sequence). The CDR3 is 13 amino acids.

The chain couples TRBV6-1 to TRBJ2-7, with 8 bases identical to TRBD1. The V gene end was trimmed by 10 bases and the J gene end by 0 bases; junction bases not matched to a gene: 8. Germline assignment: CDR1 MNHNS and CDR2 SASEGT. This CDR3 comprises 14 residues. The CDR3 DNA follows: TGTGCCACTGGGACAGGTTGGTTCTCCTACGAGCAGTACTTC. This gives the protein CATGTGWFSYEQYF.

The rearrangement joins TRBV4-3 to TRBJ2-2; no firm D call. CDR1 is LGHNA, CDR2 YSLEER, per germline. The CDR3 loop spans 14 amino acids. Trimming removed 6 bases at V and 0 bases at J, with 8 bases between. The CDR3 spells CASRDGTNTGELFF. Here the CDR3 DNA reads TGCGCCAGCAGGGACGGCACGAACACCGGGGAGCTGTTTTTT.

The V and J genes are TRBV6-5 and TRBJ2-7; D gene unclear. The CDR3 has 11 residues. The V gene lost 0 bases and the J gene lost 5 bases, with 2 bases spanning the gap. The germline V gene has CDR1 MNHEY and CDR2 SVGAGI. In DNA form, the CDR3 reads TGTGCCAGCAGTTACTCGGACGAGCAGTACTTC. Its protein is CASSYSDEQYF.

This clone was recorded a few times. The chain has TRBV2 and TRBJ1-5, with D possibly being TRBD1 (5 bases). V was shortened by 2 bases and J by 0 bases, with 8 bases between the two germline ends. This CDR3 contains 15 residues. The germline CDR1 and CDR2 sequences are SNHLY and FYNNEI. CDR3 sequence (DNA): TGTGCCAGCAGTGAATGGGGCCCTAGCAATCAGCCCCAGCATTTT. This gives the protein CASSEWGPSNQPQHF.

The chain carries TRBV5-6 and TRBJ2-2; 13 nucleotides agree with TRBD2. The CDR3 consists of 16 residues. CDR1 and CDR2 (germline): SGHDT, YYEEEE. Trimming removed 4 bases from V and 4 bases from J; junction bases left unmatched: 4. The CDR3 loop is CASSIGLAGVTGELFF. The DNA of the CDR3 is TGTGCCAGCAGCATAGGACTAGCGGGAGTCACCGGGGAGCTGTTTTTT.

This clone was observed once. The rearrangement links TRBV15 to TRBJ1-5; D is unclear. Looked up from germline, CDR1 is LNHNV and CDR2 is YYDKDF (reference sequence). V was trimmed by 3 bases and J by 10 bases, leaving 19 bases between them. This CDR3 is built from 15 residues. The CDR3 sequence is CATSSPGGFPGPQHF. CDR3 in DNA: TGTGCCACCAGCAGTCCCGGCGGCTTCCCCGGCCCCCAGCATTTT.

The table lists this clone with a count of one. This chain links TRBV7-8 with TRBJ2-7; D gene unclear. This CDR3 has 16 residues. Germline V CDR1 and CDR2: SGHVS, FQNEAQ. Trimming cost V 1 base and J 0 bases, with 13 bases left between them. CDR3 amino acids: CASSLEGRVSSYEQYF. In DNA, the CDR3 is TGTGCCAGCAGCTTAGAGGGCCGGGTGAGCTCCTACGAGCAGTACTTC.

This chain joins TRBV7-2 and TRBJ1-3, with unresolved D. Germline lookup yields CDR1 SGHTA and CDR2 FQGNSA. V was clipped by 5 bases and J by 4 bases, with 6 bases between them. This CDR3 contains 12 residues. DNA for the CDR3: TGTGCCAGCAGCCAATACGGAAACACCATATATTTT. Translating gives CASSQYGNTIYF.

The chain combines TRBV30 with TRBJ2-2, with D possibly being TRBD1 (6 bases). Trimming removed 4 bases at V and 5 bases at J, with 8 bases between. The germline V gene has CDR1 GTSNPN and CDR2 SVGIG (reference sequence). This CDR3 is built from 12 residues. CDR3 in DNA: TGTGCCTGGATGGGACAAACCGGGGAGCTGTTTTTT. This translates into CAWMGQTGELFF. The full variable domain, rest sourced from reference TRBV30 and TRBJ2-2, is SQTIHQWPATLVQPVGSPLSLECTVEGTSNPNLYWYRQAAGRGLQLLFYSVGIGQISSEVPQNLSASRPQDRQFILSSKKLLLSDSGFYLCAWMGQTGELFFGEGSRLTVL.

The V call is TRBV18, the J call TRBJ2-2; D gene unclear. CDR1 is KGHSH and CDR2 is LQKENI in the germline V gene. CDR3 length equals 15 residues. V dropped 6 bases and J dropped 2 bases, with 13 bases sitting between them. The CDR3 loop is CASSPDTLNTGELFF. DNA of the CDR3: TGTGCCAGCTCTCCTGACACCTTAAACACCGGGGAGCTGTTTTTT.

Here the CDR3 DNA reads TGCGCCAGCAGCCAAGATCGACCCTACGAGCAGTACTTC. Protein sequence: CASSQDRPYEQYF. The chain joins TRBV4-3 to TRBJ2-7; D ambiguous. Trimming removed 0 bases at V and 2 bases at J, with 5 bases between. There are 13 residues in the CDR3. Germline V gives CDR1 LGHNA, CDR2 YSLEER.

The CDR3 sequence is CASSSQLGPYEQYF. The DNA for the CDR3 is TGCGCCAGCAGCTCCCAGTTGGGGCCCTACGAGCAGTACTTC. The chain combines TRBV5-1 with TRBJ2-7, with a possible D match to TRBD1 (5 bases). V was cut by 3 bases and J by 2 bases, with 12 bases left in between. CDR3 length equals 14 residues. The germline V gene encodes CDR1 SGHRS and CDR2 YFSETQ.

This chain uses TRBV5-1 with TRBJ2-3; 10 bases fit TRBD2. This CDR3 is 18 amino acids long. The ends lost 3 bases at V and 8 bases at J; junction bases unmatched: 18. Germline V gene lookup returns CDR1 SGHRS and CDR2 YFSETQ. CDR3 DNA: TGCGCCAGCAGCTCGCTTCCACCATCAGCGGGGGGGCCGGGTACGCAGTATTTT. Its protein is CASSSLPPSAGGPGTQYF.

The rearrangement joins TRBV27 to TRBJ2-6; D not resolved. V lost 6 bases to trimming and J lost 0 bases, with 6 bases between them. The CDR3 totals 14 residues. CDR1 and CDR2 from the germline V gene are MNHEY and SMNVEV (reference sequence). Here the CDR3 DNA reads TGTGCCAGCAGGGATTTCTCTGGGGCCAACGTCCTGACTTTC. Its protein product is CASRDFSGANVLTF.

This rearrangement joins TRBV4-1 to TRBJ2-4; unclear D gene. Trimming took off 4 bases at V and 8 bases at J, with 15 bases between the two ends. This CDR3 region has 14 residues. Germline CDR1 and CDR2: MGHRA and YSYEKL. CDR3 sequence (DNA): TGCGCCAGCAGCCTAAACCGGGTGGTGGACATTCAGTACTTC. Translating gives CASSLNRVVDIQYF.

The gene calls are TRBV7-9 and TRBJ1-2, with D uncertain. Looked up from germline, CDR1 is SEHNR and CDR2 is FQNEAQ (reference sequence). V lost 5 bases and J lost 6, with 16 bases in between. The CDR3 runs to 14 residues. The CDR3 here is CASSPSLIGHGYTF. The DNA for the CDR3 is TGTGCCAGCAGCCCCTCGTTGATAGGCCATGGCTACACCTTC. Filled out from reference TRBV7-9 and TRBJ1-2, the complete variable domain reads DTGVSQNPRHKITKRGQNVTFRCDPISEHNRLYWYRQTLGQGPEFLTYFQNEAQLEKSRLLSDRFSAERPKGSFSTLEIQRTEQGDSAMYLCASSPSLIGHGYTFGSGTRLTVV.

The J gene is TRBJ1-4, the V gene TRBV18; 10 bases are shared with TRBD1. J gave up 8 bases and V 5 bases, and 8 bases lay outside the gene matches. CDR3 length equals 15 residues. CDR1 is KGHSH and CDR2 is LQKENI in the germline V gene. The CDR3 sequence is CASSSRGTGDEKLFF. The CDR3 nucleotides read TGTGCCAGCTCATCTAGGGGGACAGGGGACGAAAAACTGTTTTTT.

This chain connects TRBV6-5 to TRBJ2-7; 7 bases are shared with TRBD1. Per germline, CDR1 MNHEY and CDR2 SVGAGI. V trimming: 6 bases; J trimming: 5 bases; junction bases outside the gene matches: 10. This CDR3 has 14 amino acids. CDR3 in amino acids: CASSRTLTGNEQYF. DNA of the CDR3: TGTGCCAGCAGCCGCACTCTGACAGGGAACGAGCAGTACTTC.

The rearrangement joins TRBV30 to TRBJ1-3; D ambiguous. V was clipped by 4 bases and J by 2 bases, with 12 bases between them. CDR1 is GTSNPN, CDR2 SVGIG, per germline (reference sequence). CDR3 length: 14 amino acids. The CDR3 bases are TGTGCCTGGAATCTCGGGGTACCTGGAAACACCATATATTTT. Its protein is CAWNLGVPGNTIYF.

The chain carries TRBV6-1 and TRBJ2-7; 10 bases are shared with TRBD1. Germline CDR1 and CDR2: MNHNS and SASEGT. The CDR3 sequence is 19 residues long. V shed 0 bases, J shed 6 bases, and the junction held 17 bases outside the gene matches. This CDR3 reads CASSEAWYRTLGQGREQYF. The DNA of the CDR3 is TGTGCCAGCAGTGAAGCATGGTACAGAACGTTGGGACAGGGGCGCGAGCAGTACTTC.

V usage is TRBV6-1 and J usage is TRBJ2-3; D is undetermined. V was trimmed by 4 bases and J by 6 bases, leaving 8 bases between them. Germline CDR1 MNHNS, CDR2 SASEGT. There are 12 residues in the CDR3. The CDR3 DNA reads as TGTGCCAGCAGTGGCCCCTGGGATACGCAGTATTTT. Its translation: CASSGPWDTQYF.

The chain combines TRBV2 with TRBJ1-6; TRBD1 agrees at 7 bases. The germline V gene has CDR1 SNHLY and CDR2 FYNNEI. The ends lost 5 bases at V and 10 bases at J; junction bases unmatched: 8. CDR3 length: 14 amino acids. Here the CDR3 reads CASSPTGVGSPLHF. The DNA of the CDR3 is TGTGCCAGCAGTCCAACAGGGGTCGGCTCACCCCTCCACTTT.

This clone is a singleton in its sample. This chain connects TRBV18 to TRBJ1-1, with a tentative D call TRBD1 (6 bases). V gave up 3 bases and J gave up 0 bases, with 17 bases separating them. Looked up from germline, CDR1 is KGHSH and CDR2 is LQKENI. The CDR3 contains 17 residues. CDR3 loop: CASSPMLQGNVNTEAFF. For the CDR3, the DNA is TGTGCCAGCTCACCTATGTTACAGGGAAATGTGAACACTGAAGCTTTCTTT.

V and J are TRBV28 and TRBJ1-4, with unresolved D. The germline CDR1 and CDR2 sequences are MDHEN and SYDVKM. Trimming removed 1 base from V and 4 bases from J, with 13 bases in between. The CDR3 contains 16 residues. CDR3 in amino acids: CASSLLTPEYNEKLFF. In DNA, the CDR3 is TGTGCCAGCAGTTTATTGACACCCGAATATAATGAAAAACTGTTTTTT.